This entry is about one TCR beta chain. Its specificity is unknown. This specimen belongs to a study of T cell responses to AZD1222 COVID-19 vaccine. Produced via immunoSEQ multiplex PCR; TCRdb's table is partial and in-frame only. In the table there are 180,000 or so clones, 91% of which are singletons. Study-wide findings and caveats: Spike-specific TCR depth and breadth grew after two AZD1222 doses.

The CDR3 is 16 residues long. Germline V gene data show CDR1 as SGHTA and CDR2 as FQGNSA. V was clipped by 3 bases and J by 0 bases, with 14 bases between them. The material sequenced was peripheral blood, taken 28 days after the second AZD1222 dose. This clonotype originated in an adult who received the AZD1222 COVID-19 vaccine. The V and J genes are TRBV7-2 and TRBJ1-2; D not resolved. CDR3 nucleotides: TGTGCCAGCAGCTTTCCGGACGGGGTTACTAACTATGGCTACACCTTC. Amino acids: CASSFPDGVTNYGYTF.